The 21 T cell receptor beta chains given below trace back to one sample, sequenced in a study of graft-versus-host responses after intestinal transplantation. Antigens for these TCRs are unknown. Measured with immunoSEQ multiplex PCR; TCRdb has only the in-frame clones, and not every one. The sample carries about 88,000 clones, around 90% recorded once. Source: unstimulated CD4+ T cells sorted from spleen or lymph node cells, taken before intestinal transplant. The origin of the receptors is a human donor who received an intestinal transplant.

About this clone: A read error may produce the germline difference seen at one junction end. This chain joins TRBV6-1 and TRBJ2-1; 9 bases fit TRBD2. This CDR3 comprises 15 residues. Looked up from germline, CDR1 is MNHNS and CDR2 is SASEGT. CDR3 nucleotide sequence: TGTACCAGCAGGCCACAGCGGGGGGTCATCAATGAGCAGTTCTTC. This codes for CTSRPQRGVINEQFF.

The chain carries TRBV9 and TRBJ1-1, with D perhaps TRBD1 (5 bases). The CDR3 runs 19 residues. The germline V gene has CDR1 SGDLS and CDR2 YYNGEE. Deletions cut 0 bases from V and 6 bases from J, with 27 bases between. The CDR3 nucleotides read TGTGCCAGCAGCGTAGATCATATTTGGGGGGGTATCCTATATCCTGAAGCTTTCTTT. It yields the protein CASSVDHIWGGILYPEAFF.

The DNA for the CDR3 is TGTGCCAGCAGCTTAGGGTCAGGTATTTCTGGGGCCAACGTCCTGACTTTC. Translation: CASSLGSGISGANVLTF. The chain has TRBV7-2 and TRBJ2-6; D remains ambiguous. This CDR3 has 17 amino acids. Germline CDR1 reads SGHTA; CDR2 reads FQGNSA. V dropped 1 base and J dropped 1 base, with 11 bases sitting between them.

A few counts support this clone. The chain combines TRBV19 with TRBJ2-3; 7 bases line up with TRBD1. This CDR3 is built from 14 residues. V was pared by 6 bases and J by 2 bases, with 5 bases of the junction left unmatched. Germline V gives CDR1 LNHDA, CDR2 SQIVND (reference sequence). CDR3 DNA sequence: TGTGCCAGTAGCCCGGGACAGTACACAGATACGCAGTATTTT. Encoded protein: CASSPGQYTDTQYF.

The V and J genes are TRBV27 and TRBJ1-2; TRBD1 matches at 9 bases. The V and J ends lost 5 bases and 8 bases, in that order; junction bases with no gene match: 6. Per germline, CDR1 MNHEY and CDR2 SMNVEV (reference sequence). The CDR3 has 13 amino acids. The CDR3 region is CASSPQGATGYTF. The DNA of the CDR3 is TGTGCCAGCAGTCCACAGGGGGCGACGGGCTACACCTTC.

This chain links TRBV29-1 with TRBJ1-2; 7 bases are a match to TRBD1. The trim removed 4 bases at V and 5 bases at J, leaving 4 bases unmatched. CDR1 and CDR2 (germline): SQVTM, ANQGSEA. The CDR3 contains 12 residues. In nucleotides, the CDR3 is TGCAGCGTTGGCCAGGGGGAATATGGCTACACCTTC. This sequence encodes CSVGQGEYGYTF.

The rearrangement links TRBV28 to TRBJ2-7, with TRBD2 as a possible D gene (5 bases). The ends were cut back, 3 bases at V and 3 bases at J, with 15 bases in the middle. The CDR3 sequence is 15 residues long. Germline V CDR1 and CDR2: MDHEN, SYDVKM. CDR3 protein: CASSLVPQRVYEQYF. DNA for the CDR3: TGTGCCAGCAGTTTGGTACCCCAGAGGGTCTACGAGCAGTACTTC.

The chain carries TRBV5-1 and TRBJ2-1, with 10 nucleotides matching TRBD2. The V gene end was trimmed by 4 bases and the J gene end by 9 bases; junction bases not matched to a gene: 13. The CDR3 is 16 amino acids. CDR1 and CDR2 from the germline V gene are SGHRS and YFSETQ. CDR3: CASSPWGTSVGGEQFF. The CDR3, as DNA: TGCGCCAGCAGCCCCTGGGGGACTAGCGTTGGAGGTGAGCAGTTCTTC.

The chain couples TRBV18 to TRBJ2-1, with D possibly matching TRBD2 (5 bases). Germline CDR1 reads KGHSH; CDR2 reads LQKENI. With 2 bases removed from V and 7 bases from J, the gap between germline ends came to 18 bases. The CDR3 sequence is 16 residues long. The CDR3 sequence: CASSPWANPGGNEQFF. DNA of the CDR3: TGTGCCAGCTCACCATGGGCGAATCCAGGCGGGAATGAGCAGTTCTTC.

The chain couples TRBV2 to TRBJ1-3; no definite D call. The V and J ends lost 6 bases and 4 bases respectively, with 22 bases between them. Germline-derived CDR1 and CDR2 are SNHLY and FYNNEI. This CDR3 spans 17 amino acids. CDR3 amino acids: CASRAPPGGITGNTIYF. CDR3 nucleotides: TGTGCCAGCAGGGCCCCTCCCGGAGGGATCACCGGAAACACCATATATTTT.

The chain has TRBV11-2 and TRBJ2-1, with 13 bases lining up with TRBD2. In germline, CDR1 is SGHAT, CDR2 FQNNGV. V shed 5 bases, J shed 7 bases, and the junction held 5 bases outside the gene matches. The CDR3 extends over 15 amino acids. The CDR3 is CASSPVGLAGNEQFF. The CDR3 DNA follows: TGTGCCAGCAGCCCGGTGGGACTAGCGGGAAATGAGCAGTTCTTC.

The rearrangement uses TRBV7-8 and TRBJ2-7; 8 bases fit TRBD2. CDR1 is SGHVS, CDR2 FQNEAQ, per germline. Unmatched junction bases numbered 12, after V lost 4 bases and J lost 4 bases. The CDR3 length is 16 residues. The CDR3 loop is CASSSVALAELYEQYF. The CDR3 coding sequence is TGTGCCAGCAGCTCCGTCGCACTAGCGGAACTTTACGAGCAGTACTTC.

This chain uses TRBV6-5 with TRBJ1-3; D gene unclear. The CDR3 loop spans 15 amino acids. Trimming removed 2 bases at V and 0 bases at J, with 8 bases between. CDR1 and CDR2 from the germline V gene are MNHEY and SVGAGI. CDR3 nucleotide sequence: TGTGCCAGCAGTTACAGGGTACCCTCTGGAAACACCATATATTTT. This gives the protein CASSYRVPSGNTIYF.

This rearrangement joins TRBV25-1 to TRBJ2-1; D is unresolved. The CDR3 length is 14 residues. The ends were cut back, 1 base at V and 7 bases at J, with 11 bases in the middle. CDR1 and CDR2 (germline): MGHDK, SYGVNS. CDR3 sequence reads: CASSEFGGVNEQFF. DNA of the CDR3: TGTGCCAGCAGTGAATTCGGCGGAGTGAATGAGCAGTTCTTC.

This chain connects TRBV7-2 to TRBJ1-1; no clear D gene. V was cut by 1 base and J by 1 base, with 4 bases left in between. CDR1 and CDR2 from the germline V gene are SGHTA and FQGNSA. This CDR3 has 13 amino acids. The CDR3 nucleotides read TGTGCCAGCAGCTTAGGGAGGAACACTGAAGCTTTCTTT. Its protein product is CASSLGRNTEAFF.

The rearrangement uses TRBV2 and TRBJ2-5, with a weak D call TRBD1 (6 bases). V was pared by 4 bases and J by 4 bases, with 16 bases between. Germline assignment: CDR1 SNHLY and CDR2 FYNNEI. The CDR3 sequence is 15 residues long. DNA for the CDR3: TGTGCCAGCAGTGCTGCAGGGGCAAGGGGAGAGACCCAGTACTTC. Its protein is CASSAAGARGETQYF.

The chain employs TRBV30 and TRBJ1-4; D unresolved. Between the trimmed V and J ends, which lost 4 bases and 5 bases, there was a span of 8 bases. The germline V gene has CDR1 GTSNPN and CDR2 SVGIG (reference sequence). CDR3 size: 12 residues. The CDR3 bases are TGTGCCTGGATGGCCAGAAATGAAAAACTGTTTTTT. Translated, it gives CAWMARNEKLFF.

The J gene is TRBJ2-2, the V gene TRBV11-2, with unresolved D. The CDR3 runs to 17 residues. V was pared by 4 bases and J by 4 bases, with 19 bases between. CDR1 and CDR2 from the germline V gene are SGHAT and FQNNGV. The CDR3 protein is CASSSPGPFTGTGELFF. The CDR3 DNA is TGTGCCAGCAGCTCTCCCGGGCCCTTCACGGGCACCGGGGAGCTGTTTTTT.

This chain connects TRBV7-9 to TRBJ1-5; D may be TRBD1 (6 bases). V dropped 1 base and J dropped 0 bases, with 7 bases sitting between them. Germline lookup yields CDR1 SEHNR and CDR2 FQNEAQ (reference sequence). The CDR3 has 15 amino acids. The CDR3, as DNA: TGTGCCAGCAGCTTAGTGGACAGTAGCAATCAGCCCCAGCATTTT. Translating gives CASSLVDSSNQPQHF.

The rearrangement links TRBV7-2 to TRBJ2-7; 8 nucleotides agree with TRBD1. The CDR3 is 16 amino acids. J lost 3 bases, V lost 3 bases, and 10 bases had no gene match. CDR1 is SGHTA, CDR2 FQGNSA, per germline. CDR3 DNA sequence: TGTGCCAGCAGCTTCGCCTCCGGGACAGGAGGCTACGAGCAGTACTTC. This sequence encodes CASSFASGTGGYEQYF.

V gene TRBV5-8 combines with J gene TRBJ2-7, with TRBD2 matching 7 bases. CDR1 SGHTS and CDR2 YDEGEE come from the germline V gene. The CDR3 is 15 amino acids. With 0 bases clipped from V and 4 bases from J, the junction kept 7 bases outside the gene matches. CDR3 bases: TGTGCCAGCAGCTTGGAACGGGAGGTGTTATACGAGCAGTACTTC. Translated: CASSLEREVLYEQYF. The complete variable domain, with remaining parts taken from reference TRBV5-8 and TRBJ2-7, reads EAGVTQSPTHLIKTRGQQATLRCSPISGHTSVYWYQQALGLGLQFLLWYDEGEERNRGNFPPRFSGRQFPNYSSELNVNALELEDSALYLCASSLEREVLYEQYFGPGTRLTVT.